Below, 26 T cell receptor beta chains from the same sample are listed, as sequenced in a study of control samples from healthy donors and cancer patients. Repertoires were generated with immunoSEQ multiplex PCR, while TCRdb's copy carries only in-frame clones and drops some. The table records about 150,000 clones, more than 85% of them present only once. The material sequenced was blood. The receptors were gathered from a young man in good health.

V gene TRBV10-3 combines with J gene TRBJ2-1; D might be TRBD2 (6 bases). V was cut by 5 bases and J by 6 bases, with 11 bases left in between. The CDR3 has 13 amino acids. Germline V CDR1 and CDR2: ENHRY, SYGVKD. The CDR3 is CAISSRLGNEQFF. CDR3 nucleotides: TGTGCCATCAGTTCCCGACTAGGCAATGAGCAGTTCTTC.

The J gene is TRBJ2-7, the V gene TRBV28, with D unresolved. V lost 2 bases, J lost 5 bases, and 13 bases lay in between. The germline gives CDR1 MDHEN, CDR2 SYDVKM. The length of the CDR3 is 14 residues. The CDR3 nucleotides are TGTGCCAGCAGTTTAAAGGGTCAAGTCGACGAGCAGTACTTC. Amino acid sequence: CASSLKGQVDEQYF.

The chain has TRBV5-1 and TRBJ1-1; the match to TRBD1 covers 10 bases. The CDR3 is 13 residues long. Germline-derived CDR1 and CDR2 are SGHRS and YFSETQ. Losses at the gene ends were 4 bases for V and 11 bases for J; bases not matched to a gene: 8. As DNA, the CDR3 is TGCGCCAGCAGCCCGGGACAGGGGATTTCTGCTTTCTTT. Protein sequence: CASSPGQGISAFF.

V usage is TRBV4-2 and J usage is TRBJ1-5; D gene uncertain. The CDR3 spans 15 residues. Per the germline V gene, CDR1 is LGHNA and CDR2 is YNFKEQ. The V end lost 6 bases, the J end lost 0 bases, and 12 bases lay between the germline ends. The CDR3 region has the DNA TGTGCCAGCAGGGCCGGAGGCCGTAGCAATCAGCCCCAGCATTTT. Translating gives CASRAGGRSNQPQHF.

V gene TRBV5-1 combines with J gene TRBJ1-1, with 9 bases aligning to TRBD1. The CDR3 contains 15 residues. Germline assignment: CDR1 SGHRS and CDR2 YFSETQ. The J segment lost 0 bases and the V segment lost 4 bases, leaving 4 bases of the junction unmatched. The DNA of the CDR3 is TGCGCCAGCAGCCTCGGACAGGGGATGAACACTGAAGCTTTCTTT. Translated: CASSLGQGMNTEAFF.

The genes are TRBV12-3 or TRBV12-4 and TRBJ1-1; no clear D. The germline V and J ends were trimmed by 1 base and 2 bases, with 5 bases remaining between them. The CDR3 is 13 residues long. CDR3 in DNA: TGTGCCAGCAGTTTAGGGCACAACACTGAAGCTTTCTTT. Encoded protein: CASSLGHNTEAFF.

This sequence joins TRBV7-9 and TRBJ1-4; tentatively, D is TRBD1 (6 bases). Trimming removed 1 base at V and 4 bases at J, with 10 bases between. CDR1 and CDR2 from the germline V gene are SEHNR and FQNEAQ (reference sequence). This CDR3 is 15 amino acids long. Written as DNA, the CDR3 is TGTGCCAGCAGCTTAGAAGGCAGGGGTAATGAAAAACTGTTTTTT. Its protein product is CASSLEGRGNEKLFF.

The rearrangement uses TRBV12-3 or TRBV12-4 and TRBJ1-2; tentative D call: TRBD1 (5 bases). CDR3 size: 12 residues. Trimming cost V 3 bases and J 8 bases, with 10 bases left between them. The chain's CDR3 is CASSFGAGGYTF. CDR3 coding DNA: TGTGCCAGCAGTTTCGGAGCAGGGGGCTACACCTTC.

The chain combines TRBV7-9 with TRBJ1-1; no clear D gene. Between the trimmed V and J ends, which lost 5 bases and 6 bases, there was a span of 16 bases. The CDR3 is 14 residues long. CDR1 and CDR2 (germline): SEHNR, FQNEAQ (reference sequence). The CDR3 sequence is CASSTDGRPAEAFF. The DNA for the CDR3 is TGTGCCAGCAGCACCGACGGTAGGCCGGCTGAAGCTTTCTTT.

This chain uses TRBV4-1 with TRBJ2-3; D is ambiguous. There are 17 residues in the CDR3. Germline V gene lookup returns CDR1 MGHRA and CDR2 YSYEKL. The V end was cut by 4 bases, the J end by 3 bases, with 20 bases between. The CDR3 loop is CASSLPGWVLETDTQYF. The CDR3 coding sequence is TGCGCCAGCAGCCTTCCTGGGTGGGTTTTGGAGACAGATACGCAGTATTTT.

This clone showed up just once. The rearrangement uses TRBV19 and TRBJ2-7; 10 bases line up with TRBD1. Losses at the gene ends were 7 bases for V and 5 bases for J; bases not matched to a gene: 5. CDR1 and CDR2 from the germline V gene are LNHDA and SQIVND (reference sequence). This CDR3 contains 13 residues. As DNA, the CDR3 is TGTGCCAGTAACCGACAGGGGGCCCACGAGCAGTACTTC. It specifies CASNRQGAHEQYF. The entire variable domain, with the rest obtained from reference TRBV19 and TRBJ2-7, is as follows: DGGITQSPKYLFRKEGQNVTLSCEQNLNHDAMYWYRQDPGQGLRLIYYSQIVNDFQKGDIAEGYSVSREKKESFPLTVTSAQKNPTAFYLCASNRQGAHEQYFGPGTRLTVT.

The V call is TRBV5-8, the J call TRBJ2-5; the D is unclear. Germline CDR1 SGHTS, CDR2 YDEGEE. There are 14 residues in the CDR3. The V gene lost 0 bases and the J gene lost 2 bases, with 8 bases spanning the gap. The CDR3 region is CASSLVAVQETQYF. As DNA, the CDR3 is TGTGCCAGCAGCTTGGTGGCAGTTCAAGAGACCCAGTACTTC. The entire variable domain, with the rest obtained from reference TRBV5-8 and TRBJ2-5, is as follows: EAGVTQSPTHLIKTRGQQATLRCSPISGHTSVYWYQQALGLGLQFLLWYDEGEERNRGNFPPRFSGRQFPNYSSELNVNALELEDSALYLCASSLVAVQETQYFGPGTRLLVL.

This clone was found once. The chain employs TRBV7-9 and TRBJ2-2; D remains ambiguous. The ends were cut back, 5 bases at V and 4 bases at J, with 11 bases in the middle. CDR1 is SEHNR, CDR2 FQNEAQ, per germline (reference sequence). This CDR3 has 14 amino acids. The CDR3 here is CASSIETVTGELFF. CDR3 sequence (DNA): TGTGCCAGCAGCATCGAGACTGTCACCGGGGAGCTGTTTTTT.

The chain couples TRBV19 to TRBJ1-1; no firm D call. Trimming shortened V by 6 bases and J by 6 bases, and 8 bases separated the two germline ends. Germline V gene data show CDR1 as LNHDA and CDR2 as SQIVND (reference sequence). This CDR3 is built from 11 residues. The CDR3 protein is CASRGIAEAFF. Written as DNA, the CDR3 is TGTGCCAGTAGGGGGATCGCTGAAGCTTTCTTT.

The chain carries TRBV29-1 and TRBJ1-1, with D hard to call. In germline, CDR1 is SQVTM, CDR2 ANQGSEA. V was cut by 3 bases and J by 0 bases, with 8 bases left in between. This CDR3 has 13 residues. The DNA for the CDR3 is TGCAGCGTTGATAAGGAACTGAACACTGAAGCTTTCTTT. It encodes CSVDKELNTEAFF. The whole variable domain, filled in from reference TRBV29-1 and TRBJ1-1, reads SAVISQKPSRDICQRGTSLTIQCQVDSQVTMMFWYRQQPGQSLTLIATANQGSEATYESGFVIDKFPISRPNLTFSTLTVSNMSPEDSSIYLCSVDKELNTEAFFGQGTRLTVV.

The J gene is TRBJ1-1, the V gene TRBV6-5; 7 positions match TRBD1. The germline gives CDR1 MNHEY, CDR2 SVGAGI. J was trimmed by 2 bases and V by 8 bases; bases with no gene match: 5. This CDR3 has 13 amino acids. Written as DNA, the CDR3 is TGTGCCAGCTACAGGGGAGTAAACACTGAAGCTTTCTTT. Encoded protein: CASYRGVNTEAFF.

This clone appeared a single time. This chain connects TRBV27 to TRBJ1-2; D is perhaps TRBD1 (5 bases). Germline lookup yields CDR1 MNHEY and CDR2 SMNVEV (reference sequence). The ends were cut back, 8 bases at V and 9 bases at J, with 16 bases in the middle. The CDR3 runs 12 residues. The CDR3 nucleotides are TGTGCCAGCGGCCCAGGTAGGGGTAGCTACACCTTC. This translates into CASGPGRGSYTF.

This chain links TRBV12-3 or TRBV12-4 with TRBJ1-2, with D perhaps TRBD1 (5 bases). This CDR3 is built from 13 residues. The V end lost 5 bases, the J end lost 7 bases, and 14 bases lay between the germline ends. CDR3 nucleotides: TGTGCCAGCAGTCGTTCCCGGGGCCCTGGCTACACCTTC. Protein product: CASSRSRGPGYTF.

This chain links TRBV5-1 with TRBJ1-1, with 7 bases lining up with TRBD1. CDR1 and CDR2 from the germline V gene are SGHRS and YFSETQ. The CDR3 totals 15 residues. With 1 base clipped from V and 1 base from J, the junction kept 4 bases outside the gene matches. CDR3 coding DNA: TGCGCCAGCAGCTTGACCGGGACAGCGAACACTGAAGCTTTCTTT. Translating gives CASSLTGTANTEAFF.

This chain's CDR3 is CASSYSNEKLFF. The CDR3 nucleotides are TGTGCCAGCAGCTACTCGAATGAAAAACTGTTTTTT. V and J are TRBV7-9 and TRBJ1-4; unclear D gene. Trimming took off 4 bases at V and 5 bases at J, with 5 bases between the two ends. The V gene's germline CDR1 is SEHNR and CDR2 FQNEAQ (reference sequence). The CDR3 is 12 residues long. Full variable domain (rest looked up from reference TRBV7-9 and TRBJ1-4): DTGVSQNPRHKITKRGQNVTFRCDPISEHNRLYWYRQTLGQGPEFLTYFQNEAQLEKSRLLSDRFSAERPKGSFSTLEIQRTEQGDSAMYLCASSYSNEKLFFGSGTQLSVL.

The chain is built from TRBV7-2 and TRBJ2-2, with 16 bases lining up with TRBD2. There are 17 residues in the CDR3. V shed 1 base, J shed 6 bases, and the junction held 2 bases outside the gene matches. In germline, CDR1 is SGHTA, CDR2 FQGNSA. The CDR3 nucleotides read TGTGCCAGCAGCTTAGTGGGACTAGCGGGAGGGCCCGGGGAGCTGTTTTTT. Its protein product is CASSLVGLAGGPGELFF.

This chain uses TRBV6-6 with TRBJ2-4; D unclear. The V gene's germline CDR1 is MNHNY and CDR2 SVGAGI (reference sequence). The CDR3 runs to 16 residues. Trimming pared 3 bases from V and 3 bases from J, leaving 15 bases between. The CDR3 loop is CASSYSTGFYKNIQYF. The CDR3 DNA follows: TGTGCCAGCAGTTATTCTACCGGTTTCTACAAAAACATTCAGTACTTC.

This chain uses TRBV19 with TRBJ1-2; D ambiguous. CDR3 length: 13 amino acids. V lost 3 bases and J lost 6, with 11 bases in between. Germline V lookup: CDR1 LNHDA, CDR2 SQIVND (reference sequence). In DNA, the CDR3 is TGTGCCAGTAGTATTGGAGGAGCCGATGGCTACACCTTC. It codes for CASSIGGADGYTF.

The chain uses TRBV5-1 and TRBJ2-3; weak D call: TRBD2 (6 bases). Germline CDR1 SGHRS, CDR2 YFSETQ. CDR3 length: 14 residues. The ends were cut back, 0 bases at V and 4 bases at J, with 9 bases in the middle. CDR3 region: CASSLGRRADTQYF. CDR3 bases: TGCGCCAGCAGCTTGGGCAGGAGGGCAGATACGCAGTATTTT.

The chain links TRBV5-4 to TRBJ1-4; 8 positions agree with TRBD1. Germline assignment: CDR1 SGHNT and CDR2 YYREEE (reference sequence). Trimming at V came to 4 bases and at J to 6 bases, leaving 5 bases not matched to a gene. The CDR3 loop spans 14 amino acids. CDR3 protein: CASSVTGDHEKLFF. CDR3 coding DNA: TGTGCCAGCAGCGTGACAGGGGATCATGAAAAACTGTTTTTT.

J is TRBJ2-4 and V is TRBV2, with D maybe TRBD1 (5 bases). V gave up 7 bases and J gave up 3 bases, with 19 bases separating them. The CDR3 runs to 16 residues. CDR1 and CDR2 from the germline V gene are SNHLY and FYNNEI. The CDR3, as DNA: TGTGCCAGCAAAGGGGCTGGGTGGGAATACAAAAACATTCAGTACTTC. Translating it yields CASKGAGWEYKNIQYF. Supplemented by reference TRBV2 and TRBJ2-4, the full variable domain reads EPEVTQTPSHQVTQMGQEVILRCVPISNHLYFYWYRQILGQKVEFLVSFYNNEISEKSEIFDDQFSVERPDGSNFTLKIRSTKLEDSAMYFCASKGAGWEYKNIQYFGAGTRLSVL.